This TCR beta chain appears in the sequencing data of a study of OX40 agonist ivuxolimab in advanced cancers. Regarding the complete study: Ivuxolimab, which targeted the costimulatory receptor OX40 (CD134), was an agonistic, fully human IgG2 monoclonal antibody. Intravenous ivuxolimab was administered to patients every 2 weeks at six dose levels: 0.01, 0.1, 0.3, 1.5, 3 and 10 mg/kg. The dose-escalation cohort was 80% to 90% male with a mean age of 60 years, ranging from roughly 20 to 80. Among the approximately 54 dose-escalation patients, around 19 had hepatocellular carcinoma, approximately 15 melanoma, 9 renal cell carcinoma and 9 head and neck cancer. Peripheral TCRbeta sequencing aimed to test whether ivuxolimab altered TCR sequence diversity and caused clonal T-cell expansion. Partial responses were achieved by three dose-escalation patients, of whom one had hepatocellular carcinoma and two had cutaneous melanoma. The paper covers the monotherapy dose-escalation part of the phase I ivuxolimab trial, which included N ≈ 50 patients. Prior anti-PD-1, anti-PD-L1 or anti-CTLA-4 therapy was permitted, and checkpoint inhibitors had been received by roughly 40% of dose-escalation patients.

Patients with autoimmune disease history or receiving systemic immunosuppression were excluded from the trial. Peripheral blood for TCR sequencing was collected from all dose cohorts at baseline, on cycle 4 day 1, and on cycle 7 day 1. The samples were taken from a phase I, first-in-human, multicenter, open-label dose-escalation trial of ivuxolimab. Adults with locally advanced or metastatic melanoma, renal cell, hepatocellular, or head and neck squamous cell carcinoma were enrolled in the trial. CD4+ and CD8+ T cells were sorted separately from peripheral blood before TCR sequencing. For sequencing of the TCRbeta CDR3 region, genomic DNA was extracted from the sorted cells. The immunoSEQ Assay was used to sequence the TCRbeta CDR3 regions. The table comes from immuneACCESS by way of TCRdb, which keeps in-frame sequences with V and J called. Part of the clones is missing from these tables; in studies checked, under half for an unresolved V gene and the rest for unknown reasons. Within this sample are roughly 90,000 clones, with roughly 85% of them counted one time only. 0.22% of the sample rests with the top ten.

This clone has just a few counts. What this receptor recognizes is not known. The input lacks base qualities; no much larger clone sits a single base away. Counted from cysteine to phenylalanine, this CDR3 has 16 amino acids. The DNA shown is the 48-base CDR3, in frame from base 1. V is shortened by 3 bases, J by 1 base, and the region joining them spans 16 bases. The germline V gene sets CDR1 to SGDLS and CDR2 to YYNGEE. Study-wide conclusions, independent of this receptor: Low levels of normalized T-cell clonal expansion were also seen in some patients who did not respond. After ivuxolimab, expanded clones were on average more numerous among CD8+ T cells than among CD4+ T cells. In the 0.1-3.0 mg/kg groups, partial responders had among the lowest normalized peripheral clonal expansion, particularly in CD8+ T cells. At doses of 0.1 to 3.0 mg/kg, clonal expansion of both CD4+ and CD8+ T cells in blood was seen between baseline and week 6. The antigen specificity of the peripheral T cells that underwent clonal expansion was not determined.

The rearranged chain carries TRBV9 and TRBJ1-1; the D gene is not confidently resolved. This sequence was found in an adult with an advanced solid tumor such as melanoma, head and neck, liver or kidney cancer. The sequences come from CD4+ or CD8+ T cells sorted from blood, collected in a trial of the OX40 agonist ivuxolimab. The CDR3 here reads CASSGGIGVRNTEAFF. The bases read TGTGCCAGCAGCGGCGGGATAGGTGTGCGGAACACTGAAGCTTTCTTT.